This TCR beta chain was observed in a study of blood T cell repertoires in COVID-19. The V and J ends lost 5 bases and 1 base, in that order; junction bases with no gene match: 5. The V gene's germline CDR1 is ENHRY and CDR2 SYGVKD. CDR3 size: 16 residues. This clone showed up many times. Here immunoSEQ multiplex PCR was the method, and the copy in TCRdb shows in-frame clones only, minus some. The profile shows about 210,000 clones, around 83% of them singletons. J is TRBJ1-5 and V is TRBV10-3; 10 nucleotides line up with TRBD1. The specimen was peripheral blood. This receptor was taken from a woman in her forties or fifties with acute or convalescent COVID-19. The CDR3, as DNA: TGTGCCATCAGTCCCGGGACAGGGGAAAGCAATCAGCCCCAGCATTTT. This translates into CAISPGTGESNQPQHF.